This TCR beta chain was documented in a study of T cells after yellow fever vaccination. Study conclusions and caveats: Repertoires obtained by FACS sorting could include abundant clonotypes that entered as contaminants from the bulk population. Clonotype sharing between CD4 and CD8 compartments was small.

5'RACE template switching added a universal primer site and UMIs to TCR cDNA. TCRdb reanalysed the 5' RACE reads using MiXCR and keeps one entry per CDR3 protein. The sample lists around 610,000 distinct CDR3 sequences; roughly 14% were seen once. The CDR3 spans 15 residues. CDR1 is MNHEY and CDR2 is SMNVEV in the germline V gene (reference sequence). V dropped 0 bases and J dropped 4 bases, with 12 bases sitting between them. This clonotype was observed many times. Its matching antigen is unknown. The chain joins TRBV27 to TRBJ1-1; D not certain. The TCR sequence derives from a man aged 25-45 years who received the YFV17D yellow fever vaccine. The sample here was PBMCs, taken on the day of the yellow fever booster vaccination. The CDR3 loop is CASSLSVSVGTEAFF. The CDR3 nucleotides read TGTGCCAGCAGTTTATCGGTGTCAGTCGGCACTGAAGCTTTCTTT.